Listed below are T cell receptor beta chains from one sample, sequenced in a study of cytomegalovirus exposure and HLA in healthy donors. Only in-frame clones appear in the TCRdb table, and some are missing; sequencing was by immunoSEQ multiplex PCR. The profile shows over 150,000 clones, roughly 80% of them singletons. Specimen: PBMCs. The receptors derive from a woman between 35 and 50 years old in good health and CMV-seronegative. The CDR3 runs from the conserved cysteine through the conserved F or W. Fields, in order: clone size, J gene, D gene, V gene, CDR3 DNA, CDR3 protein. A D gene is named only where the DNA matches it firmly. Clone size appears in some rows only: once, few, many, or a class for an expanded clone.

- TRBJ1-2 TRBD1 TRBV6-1 TGTGCCAGCAGCCCAAGGGACAGGGAATATGGCTACACCTTC CASSPRDREYGYTF
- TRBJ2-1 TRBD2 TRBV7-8 TGTGCCAGCAGCTCCCCCAGCGGGGAGCGGGAGCAGTTCTTC CASSSPSGEREQFF
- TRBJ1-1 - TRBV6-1 TGTGCCAGCAGTGTCGCCGTTAGTCGGGCTTTCTTT CASSVAVSRAFF
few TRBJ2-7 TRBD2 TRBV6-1 TGTGCCAGCAGTGGGGGGGGAACCTACGAGCAGTACTTC CASSGGGTYEQYF
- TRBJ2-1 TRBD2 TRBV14 TGTGCCAGCAGCCCCTGGGGGGGGGAGCAGTTCTTC CASSPWGGEQFF
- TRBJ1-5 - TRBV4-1 TGCGCCAGCAGCCCGGGAGGTGGGGGAATCAATCAGCCCCAGCATTTT CASSPGGGGINQPQHF
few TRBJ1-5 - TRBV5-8 TGTGCCAGCAGTGGGGACACCAATCAGCCCCAGCATTTT CASSGDTNQPQHF
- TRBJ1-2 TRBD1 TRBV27 TGTGCCAGCAGTCCGAGACAGGGGTACGGCTACACCTTC CASSPRQGYGYTF
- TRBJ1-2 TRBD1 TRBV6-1 TGTGCCAGCAGTTCCGGGACAGATCTCTATGGCTACACCTTC CASSSGTDLYGYTF
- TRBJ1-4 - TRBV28 TGTGCCAGCACCCTAGCGGGAAGCAACAATGAAAAACTGTTTTTT CASTLAGSNNEKLFF
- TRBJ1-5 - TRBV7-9 TGTGCCAGCAGCTTTGAGTCGGATCAGCCCCAGCATTTT CASSFESDQPQHF
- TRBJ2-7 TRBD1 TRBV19 TGTGCCAGTAGTATAGACCGGATCCGGGACAGGGGTAACGAGCAGTACTTC CASSIDRIRDRGNEQYF
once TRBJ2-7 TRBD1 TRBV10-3 TGTGCCATCAGGGGACAGGGGGCCTACGAGCAGTACTTC CAIRGQGAYEQYF
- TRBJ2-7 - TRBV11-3 TGTGCCAGCAGCTCCAGTTACGAGCAGTACTTC CASSSSYEQYF
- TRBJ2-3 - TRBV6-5 TGTGCCAGCAGTTACTCCTGGACAGCCCGCACAGATACGCAGTATTTT CASSYSWTARTDTQYF
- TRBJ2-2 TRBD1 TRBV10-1 TGCGCCAGCAGTGAGCGGACAGGCACGAACACCGGGGAGCTGTTTTTT CASSERTGTNTGELFF
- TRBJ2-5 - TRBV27 TGTGCCAGCAGTACTTACGAATCTGGGACCCAGTACTTC CASSTYESGTQYF
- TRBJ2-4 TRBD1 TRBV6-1 TGTGCCAGCCAGCCGGGACAGTCAGCCAAAAACATTCAGTACTTC CASQPGQSAKNIQYF
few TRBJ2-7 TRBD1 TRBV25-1 TGTGCCAGCAGTGAATGGGGGACAGGGGACGAGCAGTACTTC CASSEWGTGDEQYF
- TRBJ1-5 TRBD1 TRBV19 TGTGCCAGTAGTCAACAGGGGCTAAGGAATCAGCCCCAGCATTTT CASSQQGLRNQPQHF
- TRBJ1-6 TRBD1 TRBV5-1 TGCGCCAGCAGCTCTTTACAGGGGGGGAATTCACCCCTCCACTTT CASSSLQGGNSPLHF
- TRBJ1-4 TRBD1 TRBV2 TGTGCCAGCTACCCAGGGGGCGAGGAAAAACTGTTTTTT CASYPGGEEKLFF
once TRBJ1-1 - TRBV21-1 TGTGCCAGCAGTCCCCTTCCAGGGGGCCCGAAGGGGGCTGAAGCTTTCTTT CASSPLPGGPKGAEAFF
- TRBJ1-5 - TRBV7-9 TGTGCCAGCAGCTCCCAGATGGGCAATCAGCCCCAGCATTTT CASSSQMGNQPQHF
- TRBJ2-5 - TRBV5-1 TGCGCCAGCAGCTTGGGACAGCGGGCAAACCAAGAGACCCAGTACTTC CASSLGQRANQETQYF
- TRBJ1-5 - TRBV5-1 TGCGCCAGCAGCTTGGATCCCCCAACGGGCAATCAGCCCCAGCATTTT CASSLDPPTGNQPQHF
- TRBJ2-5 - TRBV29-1 TGCAGCGTCTTACAGGGCGGGGAGACCCAGTACTTC CSVLQGGETQYF
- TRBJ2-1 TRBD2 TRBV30 TGTGCCTGGAGTCTGAAAGGACTAGCGGCCAAGCAGTTCTTC CAWSLKGLAAKQFF
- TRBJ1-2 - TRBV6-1 TGTGCCAGCATAACATTAGGGGGAGCCTATGGCTACACCTTC CASITLGGAYGYTF
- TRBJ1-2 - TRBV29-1 TGCAGCGAGAGGGGGTTGGGGACCACGGATGGCTACACCTTC CSERGLGTTDGYTF
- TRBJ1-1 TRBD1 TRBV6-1 TGTGCCAGCAGTCCCAGACAGGGGCGGGCTGAAGCTTTCTTT CASSPRQGRAEAFF
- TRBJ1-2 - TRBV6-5 TGTGCCAGCACCCTACCCGGGGGTTATGGCTACACCTTC CASTLPGGYGYTF
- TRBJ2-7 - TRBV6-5 TGTGCCAGCAGTTACTCGAGGCGGAGCTCCTACGAGCAGTACTTC CASSYSRRSSYEQYF
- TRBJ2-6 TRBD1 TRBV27 TGTGCCAGCAGTTTGTATGGGACAGGGGTCTCTGGGGCCAACGTCCTGACTTTC CASSLYGTGVSGANVLTF
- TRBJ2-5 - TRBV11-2 TGTGCCAGCAGCTTAGAAGGGGTGACCCAGTACTTC CASSLEGVTQYF
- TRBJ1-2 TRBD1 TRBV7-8 TGTGCCAGCAGCTTAGCTGCCTCGCCCCGGACAGGGTCACATTCCCTCGGGGGCTACACCTTC CASSLAASPRTGSHSLGGYTF
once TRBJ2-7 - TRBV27 TGTGCCAGCAGTCGACAGGTCCTCGAGTCTTTGAGCTCCTACGAGCAGTACTTC CASSRQVLESLSSYEQYF
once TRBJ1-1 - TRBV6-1 TGTGCCAGCACCACAACAGGCACCAACACTGAAGCTTTCTTT CASTTTGTNTEAFF
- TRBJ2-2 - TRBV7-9 TGTGCCAGCAGCTTCGGTACCGGGGAGCTGTTTTTT CASSFGTGELFF
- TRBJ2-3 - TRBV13 TGTGCCAGCACCCTTTGGGGAGTTGGGACAGATACGCAGTATTTT CASTLWGVGTDTQYF
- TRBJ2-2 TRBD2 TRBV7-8 TGTGCCAGCAGCTCGGCGGGAGGGACACATAACACCGGGGAGCTGTTTTTT CASSSAGGTHNTGELFF
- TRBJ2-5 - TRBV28 TGTGCCAGCAGTTTGGGCAGAGAAGAGACCCAGTACTTC CASSLGREETQYF
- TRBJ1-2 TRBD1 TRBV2 TGTGCCAGCAGACCGACAGGGAACTATGGCTACACCTTC CASRPTGNYGYTF
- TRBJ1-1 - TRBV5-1 TGCGCCAGCAGCTTGGCCGAGAAGAACACTGAAGCTTTCTTT CASSLAEKNTEAFF
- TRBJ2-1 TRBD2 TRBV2 TGTGCCACGGCGCAGCGGGAGTCTGGTGAGCAGTTCTTC CATAQRESGEQFF
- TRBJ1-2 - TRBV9 TGTGCCAGCAGCGTAGCTGCCGGGGTCGCTGGGGGCTACACCTTC CASSVAAGVAGGYTF
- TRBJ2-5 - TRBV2 TGTGCCAGCAGTGGACAAGTCTCGTACCAAGAGACCCAGTACTTC CASSGQVSYQETQYF
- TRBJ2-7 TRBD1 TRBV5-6 TGTGCCAGCAGTGCAACGGGACAGTCACTCTACGAGCAGTACTTC CASSATGQSLYEQYF
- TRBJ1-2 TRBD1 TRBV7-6 TGTGCCAGCAGCTTAGAACAGGGGGGTGGCTACACCTTC CASSLEQGGGYTF